This TCR beta chain was recovered during a study of CD8 T cells in ankylosing spondylitis. General study points: Enrichment of disease-linked clones was reportedly significant in matched ankylosing spondylitis synovial fluid. Clones linked with disease were CD8+ and fairly uncommon in the peripheral blood. Characteristic, it appeared, of ankylosing spondylitis blood was a TCR beta motif of fewer than 10 highly homologous variants.

This clonotype was picked up a small number of times. Its antigen is still unknown. V lost 2 bases and J 8 bases, leaving 26 bases between the germline ends. CDR3 length equals 18 residues. Germline lookup yields CDR1 MNHEY and CDR2 SVGEGT. The authors made TCR beta libraries by quantitative 5'-RACE with molecular barcodes. Via MiXCR, TCRdb re-called the 5' RACE reads, giving one row per CDR3 protein. The table has about 500,000 distinct CDR3 sequences, about 5.7% seen once; the top ten hold roughly 3.3%. The origin of this receptor is a male donor with ankylosing spondylitis. This rearrangement joins TRBV6-2 or TRBV6-3 to TRBJ2-3, with a tentative D call TRBD2 (6 bases). The sample consisted of blood, either unsorted or a sorted T cell fraction (not recorded which). DNA of the CDR3: TGTGCCAGCAGTTACACCCTCCCAGATAGCGGTATCGGAGGTACGCAGTATTTT. Translation gives CASSYTLPDSGIGGTQYF.